The 15 T cell receptor beta chains in this list originate from one sample, sequenced in a study of T-cell memory formation after mild COVID-19. MiXCR, run by TCRdb on the 5' RACE reads, gives a single entry per CDR3 protein. The profile covers about 340,000 distinct CDR3 sequences, with more than 15% appearing a single time and under 25% taken by the ten largest. Sequenced: PBMCs or a T cell subset sorted from them (not recorded which). Receptors originate from a man younger than 35 who had mild COVID-19 (a few samples of this study predate the infection). Cell type and time point are not known.

This clonotype was observed a few times. This rearrangement joins TRBV29-1 to TRBJ2-5, with D uncertain. Germline V CDR1 and CDR2: SQVTM, ANQGSEA. The CDR3 is 14 amino acids. Trimming stripped 4 bases from V and 1 base from J, with 13 bases between. The CDR3 DNA reads TGCAGCGTTGGCCCCACGCTACGCCAAGAGACCCAGTACTTC. Translating gives CSVGPTLRQETQYF.

V gene TRBV7-2 combines with J gene TRBJ2-7; D not resolved. Germline V gives CDR1 SGHTA, CDR2 FQGNSA. CDR3 size: 13 residues. V shed 2 bases and J shed 3 bases, with 8 bases lying between them. CDR3 region: CASSLLQIYEQYF. In DNA, the CDR3 is TGTGCCAGCAGCTTACTACAGATCTACGAGCAGTACTTC.

This clonotype was seen a handful of times. The J gene is TRBJ2-5, the V gene TRBV4-2; 12 nucleotides align to TRBD2. Trimming at V came to 1 base and at J to 5 bases, leaving 8 bases not matched to a gene. Germline-derived CDR1 and CDR2 are LGHNA and YNFKEQ. The CDR3 totals 17 residues. The CDR3 sequence is CASSQVGASGGAETQYF. Here the CDR3 DNA reads TGTGCCAGCAGCCAAGTTGGGGCTAGCGGGGGGGCCGAGACCCAGTACTTC.

V and J are TRBV5-6 and TRBJ1-1; D remains ambiguous. From germline, CDR1 is SGHDT and CDR2 YYEEEE. V lost 1 base and J 0 bases, leaving 13 bases between the germline ends. This CDR3 has 16 residues. The CDR3 DNA reads as TGTGCCAGCAGCTTGATGGGAGTCGGCCTGAACACTGAAGCTTTCTTT. Its translation is CASSLMGVGLNTEAFF.

This clonotype was picked up a small number of times. This chain links TRBV5-1 with TRBJ2-3, with D maybe TRBD1 (6 bases). Germline CDR1 reads SGHRS; CDR2 reads YFSETQ. There are 16 residues in the CDR3. Trimming stripped 5 bases from V and 5 bases from J, with 21 bases between. The CDR3 here is CASSPLSVGAGDTQYF. Here the CDR3 DNA reads TGCGCCAGCAGTCCCCTTTCGGTGGGGGCGGGAGATACGCAGTATTTT.

The chain carries TRBV6-2 or TRBV6-3 and TRBJ2-5; D perhaps matches TRBD2 (6 bases). The CDR3 length is 13 residues. Germline V gene lookup returns CDR1 MNHEY and CDR2 SVGEGT. The V gene lost 6 bases and the J gene lost 1 base, with 9 bases spanning the gap. CDR3 protein: CASSHGGQETQYF. The CDR3 DNA sequence: TGTGCCAGCAGCCACGGGGGCCAAGAGACCCAGTACTTC.

This sequence joins TRBV29-1 and TRBJ1-2; 9 nucleotides align to TRBD1. V trimming: 7 bases; J trimming: 5 bases; junction bases outside the gene matches: 11. Germline CDR1 is SQVTM and CDR2 is ANQGSEA. The CDR3 spans 14 residues. The CDR3 DNA reads as TGCAGCGCCCAACGCCACGGGACAGGGTATGGCTACACCTTC. Its translation is CSAQRHGTGYGYTF.

The rearrangement uses TRBV5-1 and TRBJ2-5; 11 nucleotides match TRBD2. Germline CDR1 SGHRS, CDR2 YFSETQ. Trimming cost V 0 bases and J 3 bases; bases outside gene matches: 1. The CDR3 sequence is 15 residues long. CDR3 sequence reads: CASSLATSGEETQYF. CDR3 nucleotide sequence: TGCGCCAGCAGCTTGGCGACTAGCGGGGAAGAGACCCAGTACTTC.

The V gene is TRBV29-1, the J gene TRBJ2-5, with D uncertain. The CDR3 loop spans 12 amino acids. Germline-derived CDR1 and CDR2 are SQVTM and ANQGSEA. The V and J ends lost 6 bases and 5 bases respectively, with 13 bases between them. CDR3 DNA sequence: TGCAGCGTCCGGGCCCCATGGGAGACCCAGTACTTC. As protein: CSVRAPWETQYF. Variable domain in full (rest from reference TRBV29-1 and TRBJ2-5): SAVISQKPSRDICQRGTSLTIQCQVDSQVTMMFWYRQQPGQSLTLIATANQGSEATYESGFVIDKFPISRPNLTFSTLTVSNMSPEDSSIYLCSVRAPWETQYFGPGTRLLVL.

The V call is TRBV6-6, the J call TRBJ1-2; TRBD1 matches at 10 bases. With V trimmed by 6 bases and J by 6 bases, 4 bases remained unmatched. This CDR3 comprises 13 residues. Per the germline V gene, CDR1 is MNHNY and CDR2 is SVGAGI (reference sequence). The CDR3 nucleotides are TGTGCCAGCAGGGGACAGGGGATCGATGGCTACACCTTC. Encoded protein: CASRGQGIDGYTF.

V usage is TRBV4-1 and J usage is TRBJ2-5; D is unresolved. There are 12 residues in the CDR3. Germline V lookup: CDR1 MGHRA, CDR2 YSYEKL. V dropped 4 bases and J dropped 8 bases, with 11 bases sitting between them. CDR3 sequence reads: CASSPDGPTQYF. CDR3 DNA: TGCGCCAGCAGCCCCGACGGTCCTACCCAGTACTTC.

The genes are TRBV6-6 and TRBJ1-5; D unresolved. From germline, CDR1 is MNHNY and CDR2 SVGAGI (reference sequence). V lost 5 bases and J 10 bases, leaving 12 bases between the germline ends. This CDR3 region has 12 residues. The CDR3 loop is CASSDPSQPQHF. The CDR3 DNA is TGTGCCAGCAGTGACCCATCTCAACCCCAGCATTTT.

The sample holds one count of this clonotype. This rearrangement joins TRBV24-1 to TRBJ1-2; 7 positions agree with TRBD1. The germline V gene encodes CDR1 KGHDR and CDR2 SFDVKD. V was clipped by 6 bases and J by 7 bases; unmatched bases: 7. The CDR3 consists of 13 residues. The CDR3 DNA sequence: TGTGCCACCAGTAACAGGGGTTCCGCTGGCTACACCTTC. Protein product: CATSNRGSAGYTF.

This clonotype appeared a few times. CDR3 DNA: TGCAGTGCTCTAACCCGGGGGGGCCCTAACAATGAGCAGTTCTTC. It translates to CSALTRGGPNNEQFF. The V and J genes are TRBV20-1 and TRBJ2-1; TRBD2 agrees at 8 bases. The germline V gene has CDR1 DFQATT and CDR2 SNEGSKA (reference sequence). V trimming: 5 bases; J trimming: 5 bases; junction bases outside the gene matches: 11. The CDR3 is 15 residues long.

This clonotype was seen just once. The chain uses TRBV5-1 and TRBJ1-1; weak D call: TRBD1 (5 bases). The germline CDR1 and CDR2 sequences are SGHRS and YFSETQ. Trimming stripped 0 bases from V and 4 bases from J, with 16 bases between. CDR3 length: 16 residues. CDR3 protein: CASSLVGGPGGTEAFF. The CDR3 nucleotides read TGCGCCAGCAGCTTGGTGGGTGGTCCGGGGGGCACTGAAGCTTTCTTT.